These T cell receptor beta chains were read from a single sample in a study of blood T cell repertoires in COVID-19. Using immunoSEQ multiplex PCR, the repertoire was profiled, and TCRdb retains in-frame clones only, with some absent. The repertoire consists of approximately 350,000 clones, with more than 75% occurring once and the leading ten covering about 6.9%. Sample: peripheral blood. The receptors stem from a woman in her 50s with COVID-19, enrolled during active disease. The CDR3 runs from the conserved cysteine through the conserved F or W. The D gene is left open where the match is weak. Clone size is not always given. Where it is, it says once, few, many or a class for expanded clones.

DNA: TGTGCCAGCAGAACACTAAAAGGGACAGGGTATAAGGTAGCTTTCTTT
CDR3: CASRTLKGTGYKVAFF
V: TRBV6-6
J: TRBJ1-1
D: TRBD1
size: -

DNA: TGCGCCAGCAGCTTGAATATTGCGAATGAGCAGTTCTTC
CDR3: CASSLNIANEQFF
V: TRBV5-1
J: TRBJ2-1
D: -
size: -

DNA: TGTGCCAGCAGCTTGGGCCTTATCAGCTATGGCTACACCTTC
CDR3: CASSLGLISYGYTF
V: TRBV5-6
J: TRBJ1-2
D: -
size: -

DNA: TGTGCCAGCAGCACCTACTTGAACACCGGGGAGCTGTTTTTT
CDR3: CASSTYLNTGELFF
V: TRBV5-4
J: TRBJ2-2
D: -
size: few

DNA: TGTGCCAGCAGCCCTAGCGGGAGGGCAGGAGATACGCAGTATTTT
CDR3: CASSPSGRAGDTQYF
V: TRBV7-9
J: TRBJ2-3
D: TRBD2
size: -

DNA: TGTGCCAGCAGTTGGACAGGGAGTTCCTACGAGCAGTACTTC
CDR3: CASSWTGSSYEQYF
V: TRBV6-5
J: TRBJ2-7
D: TRBD1
size: -

DNA: TGTGCCAGCAGCTCGAGACAGGGTGATGGCTACACCTTC
CDR3: CASSSRQGDGYTF
V: TRBV7-9
J: TRBJ1-2
D: TRBD1
size: -

DNA: TGTGCCAGCAGCTCGGGACAGGGAGGACAGCCCCAGCATTTT
CDR3: CASSSGQGGQPQHF
V: TRBV11-2
J: TRBJ1-5
D: TRBD1
size: -

DNA: TGTGCCAGCAGGGGGACTAGCGGTAATACGCAGTATTTT
CDR3: CASRGTSGNTQYF
V: TRBV12-3/TRBV12-4
J: TRBJ2-3
D: TRBD2
size: -

DNA: TGTGCCAGCAGCTCTATCGGCAGGGGCAATCAGCCCCAGCATTTT
CDR3: CASSSIGRGNQPQHF
V: TRBV6-2/TRBV6-3
J: TRBJ1-5
D: -
size: few

DNA: TGTGCCAGTAGTATACGCGACATTTCCTCCTACGAGCAGTACTTC
CDR3: CASSIRDISSYEQYF
V: TRBV19
J: TRBJ2-7
D: -
size: -

DNA: TGTGCCAGCAGTGAAGGCCCACACCGGCGGGATGGCTACACCTTC
CDR3: CASSEGPHRRDGYTF
V: TRBV6-1
J: TRBJ1-2
D: -
size: -

DNA: TGTGCCAGCTCAGGGGGCCCCAATGAAAAACTGTTTTTT
CDR3: CASSGGPNEKLFF
V: TRBV18
J: TRBJ1-4
D: -
size: few

DNA: TGTGCCAGTAGTACACCCAGAAAAGAGGGACAGGGGAACTATGGCTACACCTTC
CDR3: CASSTPRKEGQGNYGYTF
V: TRBV19
J: TRBJ1-2
D: TRBD1
size: -